Listed below are T cell receptor beta chains from one sample, sequenced in a study of blood T cell repertoires in COVID-19. Method: immunoSEQ multiplex PCR; TCRdb's copy keeps in-frame clones and lacks some. Of about 160,000 clones in the sample, almost 85% were seen once. Sequencing was carried out using peripheral blood. The receptor source for this set is a man aged 18-30 years with active or convalescent COVID-19. CDR3s leave out the opening cysteine and the closing phenylalanine or tryptophan. The order of the fields is CDR3 protein, V gene, J gene.

CDR3: ASSLGGPMSYNEQF; V: TRBV7-9; J: TRBJ2-1
CDR3: ANPTSGRVLNTQY; V: TRBV7-8; J: TRBJ2-3
CDR3: AIGRDTEAF; V: TRBV19; J: TRBJ1-1
CDR3: ASSLGRGLPGELF; V: TRBV13; J: TRBJ2-2
CDR3: ASSPLAGRGMHQPQH; V: TRBV28; J: TRBJ1-5
CDR3: AWSGTYEQY; V: TRBV30; J: TRBJ2-7
CDR3: ASSLMLTGGDEKLF; V: TRBV7-2; J: TRBJ1-4
CDR3: ASTPPRYSYEQY; V: TRBV6-7; J: TRBJ2-7
CDR3: ASRRGKQGGQEQF; V: TRBV6-5; J: TRBJ2-1
CDR3: ASSVDRGTKY; V: TRBV5-1; J: TRBJ2-4
CDR3: ASSLDRGTYNEQF; V: TRBV11-1; J: TRBJ2-1
CDR3: ASSLYGPSYEQY; V: TRBV5-6; J: TRBJ2-7
CDR3: ASSLGGTGTYEQY; V: TRBV11-2; J: TRBJ2-7
CDR3: ASSLDRSNQPQH; V: TRBV6-5; J: TRBJ1-5
CDR3: ASSGGRGSNQPQH; V: TRBV2; J: TRBJ1-5
CDR3: ASSPTRLISYNEQF; V: TRBV7-2; J: TRBJ2-1
CDR3: ASSGRANGYEQY; V: TRBV2; J: TRBJ2-7
CDR3: AASTSGWVKPQETQY; V: TRBV7-8; J: TRBJ2-5
CDR3: ASSLVRNTGELF; V: TRBV5-1; J: TRBJ2-2
CDR3: ASSATRGLNTEAF; V: TRBV11-2; J: TRBJ1-1
CDR3: ASSQSQGRNSPLH; V: TRBV3-1/TRBV3-2; J: TRBJ1-6
CDR3: ASRPTTGDTGELF; V: TRBV7-3; J: TRBJ2-2
CDR3: ASRRTGGNQPQH; V: TRBV19; J: TRBJ1-5
CDR3: ASSPRVLAGKSWAYNEQF; V: TRBV9; J: TRBJ2-1
CDR3: ASSLYTGGRSDTQY; V: TRBV28; J: TRBJ2-3
CDR3: ASSEGLAGGSETQY; V: TRBV2; J: TRBJ2-5
CDR3: ASSLSTRVAQPQH; V: TRBV19; J: TRBJ1-5
CDR3: ASSVAPGVETQY; V: TRBV9; J: TRBJ2-5
CDR3: ASSYSRLASSGELF; V: TRBV6-5; J: TRBJ2-2
CDR3: ASSLDPSAGELF; V: TRBV7-8; J: TRBJ2-2
CDR3: ASRYGTAAPHEQY; V: TRBV27; J: TRBJ2-7
CDR3: ASSRTSQSYNEQF; V: TRBV2; J: TRBJ2-1